A selection of T cell receptor beta chains follows, all from one sample in a study of CD8 T cells in Susac syndrome. TCRdb redid the calling of the immunoSEQ multiplex PCR reads with MiXCR, one entry per CDR3 protein. This table holds 170,000 or so distinct CDR3 sequences, about 94% found once. The sample comprised CD4+ T cells from PBMCs. All receptors come from a human donor with multiple sclerosis. Both conserved end residues are trimmed from each CDR3. Fields, in order: J gene, clone size, V gene, CDR3 protein. Expanded clones get a size class; other rows say once, few or many, or leave the size out.

TRBJ2-3 | . | TRBV7-2 | ASSSEVVDTQY
TRBJ1-5 | . | TRBV6-2/TRBV6-3 | ASRDEYSNQPQH
TRBJ1-6 | . | TRBV2 | ASSGWPPSASPLH
TRBJ2-2 | . | TRBV12-3/TRBV12-4 | ASSRSDTGELF
TRBJ1-2 | . | TRBV11-2 | ASSLTATLYGYT
TRBJ2-5 | . | TRBV12-3/TRBV12-4 | ASSFAGGRETQY
TRBJ2-7 | . | TRBV20-1 | SAPRQGSHEQY
TRBJ2-1 | . | TRBV29-1 | SVGPRTSAKFQSSYNEQF
TRBJ2-1 | . | TRBV24-1 | ATGGDSGSGGEQF
TRBJ2-1 | . | TRBV4-1 | ASSHHGTNNEQF
TRBJ2-1 | . | TRBV12-3/TRBV12-4 | ASRGGQGAHNEQF
TRBJ2-2 | once | TRBV2 | ASSEVLSAGELF
TRBJ2-7 | . | TRBV11-2 | ASSLFGGHYEQY
TRBJ2-3 | . | TRBV24-1 | ATSDPPELGTDTQY
TRBJ2-1 | . | TRBV28 | ASSSGGPYNEQF
TRBJ2-1 | . | TRBV27 | ASSFTTIPNEQF
TRBJ2-5 | . | TRBV7-9 | ASNALGGAETQY
TRBJ2-3 | . | TRBV12-3/TRBV12-4 | ASSLITDTQY
TRBJ2-7 | . | TRBV20-1 | SAHVGGGRDYEQY
TRBJ1-2 | . | TRBV19 | ASSINDRGYSGYT
TRBJ2-7 | . | TRBV6-1 | ASSATLAGSAYEQY
TRBJ1-6 | . | TRBV20-1 | SARFGGSPPGSPLH
TRBJ1-5 | . | TRBV28 | VAGVSNQPQH
TRBJ2-5 | . | TRBV24-1 | ATDTFLTGEETQY
TRBJ2-1 | . | TRBV7-2 | ASTLSGQNYNEQF
TRBJ2-5 | . | TRBV5-1 | ASRRDVEETQY
TRBJ2-7 | . | TRBV7-2 | ASSVGRGSYEQY
TRBJ2-7 | . | TRBV11-2 | ASSLTTSAEQY
TRBJ2-3 | once | TRBV21-1 | ASSPTRTSGRSPDTQY
TRBJ2-1 | . | TRBV27 | ASSSLGTGDNEQF
TRBJ2-5 | once | TRBV18 | ASSPTRDPVRETQY
TRBJ2-5 | . | TRBV25-1 | ASGTSAQETQY
TRBJ2-7 | . | TRBV2 | ASYPGLPTYEQY
TRBJ2-7 | . | TRBV29-1 | SVGTSSSYEQY
TRBJ2-2 | . | TRBV4-1 | ASSQGPIGGNTGELF
TRBJ2-4 | . | TRBV20-1 | SASRTDHLLAKNIQY
TRBJ2-5 | . | TRBV6-5 | ASSYPGGGETQY
TRBJ2-3 | . | TRBV12-3/TRBV12-4 | ASYSGIRTDTQY
TRBJ1-1 | . | TRBV10-1 | ASSEGGALNTEAF
TRBJ2-4 | . | TRBV3-1 | ASSLRGGLDIQY
TRBJ1-5 | . | TRBV24-1 | ATSDATNQPQH
TRBJ1-1 | . | TRBV28 | ASSLGALRMNTEAF